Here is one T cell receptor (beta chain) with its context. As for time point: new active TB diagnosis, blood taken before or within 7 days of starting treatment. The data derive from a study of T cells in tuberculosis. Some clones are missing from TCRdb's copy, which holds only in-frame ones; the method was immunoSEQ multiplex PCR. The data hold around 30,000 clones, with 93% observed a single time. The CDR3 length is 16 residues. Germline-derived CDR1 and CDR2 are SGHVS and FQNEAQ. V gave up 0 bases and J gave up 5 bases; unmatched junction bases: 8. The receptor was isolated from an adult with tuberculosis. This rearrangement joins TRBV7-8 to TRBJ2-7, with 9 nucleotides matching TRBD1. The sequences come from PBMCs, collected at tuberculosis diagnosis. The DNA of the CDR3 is TGTGCCAGCAGCTTAGCCCGGGGACAGGGAAGGGACGAGCAGTACTTC. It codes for CASSLARGQGRDEQYF.